This TCR beta chain derives from a study of T cell repertoires in cytomegalovirus infection. Turning to the study itself: A matching HLA type, together with CMV infection, was signaled by public TCR beta signatures. Overall study findings and caveats: People with CMV and the relevant HLA were identified by cumulative public TCR beta family frequency. Dominating the ex vivo response were TCR beta clonotypes that were CMV-specific and HLA-C-restricted.

To note about this clonotype: Its antigen is not known.

TCRdb passed the reads through MiXCR, listing each CDR3 protein once. There are approximately 130,000 distinct CDR3 sequences in the sample; 24% occur only once, and 30% to 35% lies in the top ten. This CDR3 comprises 15 residues. The germline V and J ends were trimmed by 5 bases and 0 bases, with 10 bases remaining between them. V usage is TRBV12-3 or TRBV12-4 and J usage is TRBJ1-4, with D perhaps TRBD1 (6 bases). The material sequenced was PBMCs, sequenced either directly or after in vitro stimulation (not recorded which). The source is a human donor in good health (CMV status not recorded). Some clones in this sample may be carry-over from other donors' samples. CDR3 nucleotides: TGTGCCAGCAGTCCTCGGACAGCAACTAATGAAAAACTGTTTTTT. It translates to CASSPRTATNEKLFF.